The present entry profiles one T cell receptor (beta chain) with its context. The entry originates in a study of T cell changes during pregnancy in multiple sclerosis. Germline V gene lookup returns CDR1 SQVTM and CDR2 ANQGSEA. V lost 8 bases and J lost 1, with 12 bases in between. The CDR3 is 12 residues long. The assay was immunoSEQ multiplex PCR, and TCRdb's table has in-frame clones only and misses some. Of approximately 68,000 clones listed, approximately 89% are singletons. The source is a female donor with multiple sclerosis, enrolled in a pregnancy study. The chain recombines TRBV29-1 with TRBJ2-7; no firm D call. The sample consisted of peripheral blood, taken in the second trimester of pregnancy. CDR3 DNA: TGCAGCTTCTCAGGATCATCCTACGAGCAGTACTTC. Translation: CSFSGSSYEQYF.